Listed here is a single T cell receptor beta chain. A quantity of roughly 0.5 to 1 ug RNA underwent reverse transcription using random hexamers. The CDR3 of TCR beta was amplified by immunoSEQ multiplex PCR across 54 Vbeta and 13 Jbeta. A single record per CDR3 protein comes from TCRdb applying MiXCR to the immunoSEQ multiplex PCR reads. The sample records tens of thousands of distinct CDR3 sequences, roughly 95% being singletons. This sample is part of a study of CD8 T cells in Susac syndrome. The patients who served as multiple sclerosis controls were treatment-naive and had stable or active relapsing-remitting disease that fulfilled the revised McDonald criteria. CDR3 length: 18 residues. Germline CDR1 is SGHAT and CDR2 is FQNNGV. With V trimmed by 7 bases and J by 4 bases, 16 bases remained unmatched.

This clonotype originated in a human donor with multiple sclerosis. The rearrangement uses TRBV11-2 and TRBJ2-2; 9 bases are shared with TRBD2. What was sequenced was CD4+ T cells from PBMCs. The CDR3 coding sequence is TGTGCCAGCAAACCACGGGGGCGGGAGGGGACGAGCACCGGGGAGCTGTTTTTT. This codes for CASKPRGREGTSTGELFF.